These 21 T cell receptor beta chains were all obtained from the same sample, sequenced in a study of T cell changes during pregnancy in multiple sclerosis. Using immunoSEQ multiplex PCR, the repertoire was profiled, and TCRdb retains in-frame clones only, with some absent. The sample has about 60,000 clones; roughly 93% are singletons. Here the sequenced sample was CD8+ T cells from peripheral blood mononuclear cells, taken in the second trimester of pregnancy. These receptors all come from a female donor with multiple sclerosis, enrolled in a pregnancy study.

In its sample, this clone was seen once. The chain has TRBV9 and TRBJ2-7, with 8 positions matching TRBD2. Germline lookup yields CDR1 SGDLS and CDR2 YYNGEE. The V and J ends lost 3 bases and 3 bases, in that order; junction bases with no gene match: 8. This CDR3 contains 15 residues. CDR3 coding DNA: TGTGCCAGCAGCGCTGGCGGGGGGCTACACTACGAGCAGTACTTC. Protein: CASSAGGGLHYEQYF.

V and J are TRBV6-5 and TRBJ2-7, with D possibly TRBD2 on 5 matching bases. The CDR3 has 13 residues. The germline V gene has CDR1 MNHEY and CDR2 SVGAGI. Trimming stripped 3 bases from V and 3 bases from J, with 9 bases between. The CDR3 reads CASSYGEGYEQYF. In nucleotides, the CDR3 is TGTGCCAGCAGTTATGGTGAGGGCTACGAGCAGTACTTC.

The V and J genes are TRBV30 and TRBJ1-1; a weak D match, TRBD1 (5 bases). The V and J ends lost 6 bases and 4 bases respectively, with 15 bases between them. CDR1 and CDR2 from the germline V gene are GTSNPN and SVGIG (reference sequence). This CDR3 region has 13 residues. The CDR3: CACPRGLGTEAFF. Written as DNA, the CDR3 is TGTGCCTGTCCGCGGGGCCTCGGCACTGAAGCTTTCTTT. The complete variable domain, with remaining parts taken from reference TRBV30 and TRBJ1-1, reads SQTIHQWPATLVQPVGSPLSLECTVEGTSNPNLYWYRQAAGRGLQLLFYSVGIGQISSEVPQNLSASRPQDRQFILSSKKLLLSDSGFYLCACPRGLGTEAFFGQGTRLTVV.

This clone was detected only once. The CDR3 region has the DNA TGCGCCAGCAGCCCCCTCCAAGGGGGCTCGAGCTCCTACGAGCAGTACTTC. Its protein is CASSPLQGGSSSYEQYF. The V call is TRBV4-1, the J call TRBJ2-7, with 7 bases lining up with TRBD1. Losses at the gene ends were 4 bases for V and 0 bases for J; bases not matched to a gene: 12. The CDR3 covers 17 residues. The V gene's germline CDR1 is MGHRA and CDR2 YSYEKL.

The chain joins TRBV11-2 to TRBJ2-7; 10 bases line up with TRBD2. V lost 4 bases and J lost 0; bases outside the gene matches: 9. Per the germline V gene, CDR1 is SGHAT and CDR2 is FQNNGV. This CDR3 region has 17 residues. CDR3 residues: CASSSDPGLADSYEQYF. CDR3 coding DNA: TGTGCCAGCAGCTCAGACCCCGGACTAGCGGACTCCTACGAGCAGTACTTC.

The CDR3 is CASSPTGGFGKLFF. The CDR3 bases are TGTGCCAGCAGCCCGACAGGGGGTTTCGGAAAACTGTTTTTT. The chain links TRBV7-3 to TRBJ1-4; 9 positions match TRBD1. CDR1 and CDR2 from the germline V gene are SGHTA and FQGTGA. The trim removed 5 bases at V and 10 bases at J, leaving 8 bases unmatched. The CDR3 extends over 14 amino acids.

This rearrangement joins TRBV6-5 to TRBJ1-1, with D maybe TRBD1 (5 bases). The germline V gene encodes CDR1 MNHEY and CDR2 SVGAGI. V was pared by 9 bases and J by 0 bases, with 14 bases between. The CDR3 consists of 14 residues. The CDR3 loop is CASGGMGLNTEAFF. CDR3 in DNA: TGTGCCAGTGGGGGGATGGGATTGAACACTGAAGCTTTCTTT.

This clone was counted a single time. The chain combines TRBV14 with TRBJ1-2; TRBD1 agrees at 7 bases. V was clipped by 4 bases and J by 4 bases; unmatched bases: 6. This CDR3 is 14 amino acids long. Germline V CDR1 and CDR2: SGHDN, FVKESK. CDR3 protein: CASSRDGTAYGYTF. The CDR3 region has the DNA TGTGCCAGCAGCCGAGACGGGACAGCCTATGGCTACACCTTC.

The chain recombines TRBV6-5 with TRBJ2-1; 12 bases are shared with TRBD1. After removal of 5 bases from V and 10 bases from J, the junction contained 3 bases not matched to a gene. The CDR3 spans 13 residues. Germline CDR1 reads MNHEY; CDR2 reads SVGAGI. CDR3 loop: CASSTGTGGEQFF. The CDR3 nucleotides are TGTGCCAGCAGTACCGGGACAGGGGGCGAGCAGTTCTTC.

The chain links TRBV7-9 to TRBJ1-1, with D possibly TRBD1 on 5 matching bases. V lost 1 base, J lost 1 base, and 10 bases lay in between. The germline V gene encodes CDR1 SEHNR and CDR2 FQNEAQ (reference sequence). The CDR3 consists of 15 residues. The CDR3 DNA reads TGTGCCAGCAGCTTAGAGGAAGGACAGAACACTGAAGCTTTCTTT. It specifies CASSLEEGQNTEAFF. The full variable domain, in which reference TRBV7-9 and TRBJ1-1 provide the parts outside the CDR3, is DTGVSQNPRHKITKRGQNVTFRCDPISEHNRLYWYRQTLGQGPEFLTYFQNEAQLEKSRLLSDRFSAERPKGSFSTLEIQRTEQGDSAMYLCASSLEEGQNTEAFFGQGTRLTVV.

The chain is built from TRBV19 and TRBJ2-7; a possible D gene is TRBD2 (5 bases). Germline CDR1 LNHDA, CDR2 SQIVND (reference sequence). The CDR3 contains 13 residues. V was cut by 10 bases and J by 5 bases, with 18 bases left in between. The CDR3 nucleotides read TGTGCCACTTCCATTCAGGACTTCGACGAGCAGTACTTC. Its translation is CATSIQDFDEQYF.

This clone was found once. The chain carries TRBV2 and TRBJ1-6, with D possibly matching TRBD1 (5 bases). The CDR3 covers 15 residues. The V and J ends lost 6 bases and 12 bases respectively, with 21 bases between them. Germline V gene lookup returns CDR1 SNHLY and CDR2 FYNNEI. CDR3 coding DNA: TGTGCCAGCAGCGATCCGGGACGGGAGTCTCAACCCCTCCACTTT. This sequence encodes CASSDPGRESQPLHF.

The rearrangement joins TRBV2 to TRBJ1-4; tentatively, D is TRBD1 (6 bases). The CDR3 runs to 18 residues. Germline V CDR1 and CDR2: SNHLY, FYNNEI. V lost 0 bases to trimming and J lost 3 bases, with 17 bases between them. CDR3 sequence reads: CASSEAAGVVSSNEKLFF. In nucleotides, the CDR3 is TGTGCCAGCAGTGAAGCGGCAGGGGTGGTCTCGTCTAATGAAAAACTGTTTTTT. Complete variable domain (other parts from reference TRBV2 and TRBJ1-4): EPEVTQTPSHQVTQMGQEVILRCVPISNHLYFYWYRQILGQKVEFLVSFYNNEISEKSEIFDDQFSVERPDGSNFTLKIRSTKLEDSAMYFCASSEAAGVVSSNEKLFFGSGTQLSVL.

V gene TRBV6-7 combines with J gene TRBJ2-4; 9 bases are shared with TRBD1. TRBV6-7 carries the ORF label, with uncertain function. CDR3 size: 14 residues. Trimming cost V 4 bases and J 4 bases; bases outside gene matches: 2. CDR3 amino acids: CASSSGTGKNIQYF. The CDR3 coding sequence is TGTGCCAGCAGTTCCGGGACAGGGAAAAACATTCAGTACTTC.

V usage is TRBV5-1 and J usage is TRBJ2-1, with 7 bases aligning to TRBD2. Germline values: CDR1 SGHRS, CDR2 YFSETQ. The CDR3 runs 16 residues. V was clipped by 3 bases and J by 5 bases; unmatched bases: 11. As DNA, the CDR3 is TGCGCCAGCAGCTGGGACCCAGGGACTAAACACAATGAGCAGTTCTTC. Residues: CASSWDPGTKHNEQFF.

The chain combines TRBV9 with TRBJ2-3, with D possibly TRBD2 on 6 matching bases. CDR3 length equals 15 residues. Germline V CDR1 and CDR2: SGDLS, YYNGEE. V lost 1 base to trimming and J lost 2 bases, with 11 bases between them. CDR3 sequence (DNA): TGTGCCAGCAGCGTAAGGAGGGTAGCCACAGATACGCAGTATTTT. Translation gives CASSVRRVATDTQYF.

The chain has TRBV11-3 and TRBJ2-3; 13 nucleotides agree with TRBD2. The CDR3 runs 16 residues. Trimming at V came to 5 bases and at J to 1 base, leaving 3 bases not matched to a gene. Germline CDR1 SGHNT, CDR2 YENEEA. The DNA for the CDR3 is TGTGCCAGCAGCCCGGGGACTAGCGGGGGCACAGATACGCAGTATTTT. The encoded protein is CASSPGTSGGTDTQYF. The variable domain in full, with the rest retrieved from reference TRBV11-3 and TRBJ2-3, is EAGVVQSPRYKIIEKKQPVAFWCNPISGHNTLYWYLQNLGQGPELLIRYENEEAVDDSQLPKDRFSAERLKGVDSTLKIQPAELGDSAVYLCASSPGTSGGTDTQYFGPGTRLTVL.

The chain joins TRBV4-1 to TRBJ2-7; D might be TRBD2 (6 bases). Germline V lookup: CDR1 MGHRA, CDR2 YSYEKL. The CDR3 loop spans 12 amino acids. V lost 3 bases, J lost 5 bases, and 8 bases lay in between. The CDR3 coding sequence is TGCGCCAGCAGCCACGGGAGTGACGAGCAGTACTTC. Translation gives CASSHGSDEQYF.

The rearrangement links TRBV15 to TRBJ1-1, with D tentatively TRBD1 (6 bases). The V and J ends lost 0 bases and 5 bases respectively, with 13 bases between them. From germline, CDR1 is LNHNV and CDR2 YYDKDF (reference sequence). This CDR3 has 15 amino acids. The CDR3 nucleotides read TGTGCCACCAGCAGAGATCGTAGGGGGATTACTGAAGCTTTCTTT. It is translated as CATSRDRRGITEAFF.

The chain has TRBV7-9 and TRBJ1-1, with D tentatively TRBD1 (6 bases). The CDR3 covers 12 residues. In germline, CDR1 is SEHNR, CDR2 FQNEAQ (reference sequence). V was pared by 0 bases and J by 11 bases, with 10 bases between. This CDR3 is CASSLAGAAAFF. CDR3 in DNA: TGTGCCAGCAGCTTAGCGGGGGCCGCGGCTTTCTTT.

CDR3 in amino acids: CASKGGPTDTQYF. As DNA, the CDR3 is TGTGCCAGCAAAGGGGGACCCACAGATACGCAGTATTTT. This chain joins TRBV13 and TRBJ2-3; D possibly corresponds to TRBD1 (6 bases). V was trimmed by 7 bases and J by 2 bases, leaving 10 bases between them. The CDR3 has 13 residues. Germline values: CDR1 PRHDT, CDR2 FYEKMQ (reference sequence).